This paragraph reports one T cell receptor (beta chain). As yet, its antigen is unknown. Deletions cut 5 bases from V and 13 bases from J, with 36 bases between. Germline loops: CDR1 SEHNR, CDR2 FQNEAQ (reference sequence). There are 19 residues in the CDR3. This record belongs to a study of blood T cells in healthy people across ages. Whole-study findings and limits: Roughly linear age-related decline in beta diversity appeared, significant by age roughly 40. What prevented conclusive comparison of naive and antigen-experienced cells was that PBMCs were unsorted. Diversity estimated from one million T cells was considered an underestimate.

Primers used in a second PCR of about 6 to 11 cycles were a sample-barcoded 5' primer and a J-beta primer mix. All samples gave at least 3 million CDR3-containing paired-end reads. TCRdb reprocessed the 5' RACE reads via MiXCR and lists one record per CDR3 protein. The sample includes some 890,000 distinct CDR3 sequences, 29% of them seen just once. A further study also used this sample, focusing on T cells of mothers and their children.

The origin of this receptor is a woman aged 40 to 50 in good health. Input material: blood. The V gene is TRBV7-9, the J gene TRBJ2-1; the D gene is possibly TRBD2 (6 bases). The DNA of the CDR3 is TGTGCCAGCAGCCTAAACAGCCCCCCCCGGGGGTACTTCCAAGAGACCCAGTTCTTC. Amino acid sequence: CASSLNSPPRGYFQETQFF.